These 30 T cell receptor beta chains were all obtained from the same sample, sequenced in a study of regulatory T cells in long-lasting Graves disease. For TCR beta, libraries came from iRepertoire HTBI primers and Arm-PCR of CDR3 regions. TCRdb passed the multiplex PCR reads through MiXCR, listing each CDR3 protein once. The sample has roughly 430,000 distinct CDR3 sequences; about 17% are singletons. Time point reported: newly diagnosed GD, antithyroid drugs for less than 3 months. Extracted PBMC RNA gave rise to the TCR library. This sample also appeared in a second study, on T cells in Graves' hyperthyroidism and ophthalmopathy.

The material sequenced was peripheral blood mononuclear cells (PBMCs), taken at new diagnosis, from a patient treated with antithyroid drugs. The receptors were sampled from a woman between 25 and 40 years old with Graves disease.

With respect to this clonotype: This clone may be a read error of a much larger clone one base away. This rearrangement joins TRBV4-1 to TRBJ2-7, with D maybe TRBD2 (5 bases). The CDR3 contains 15 residues. The germline V gene encodes CDR1 MGHRA and CDR2 YSYEKL. CDR3 nucleotides: TGCGCCAGCAGCCAAGGAGCGGACCCTTACTACGAGCTGTACTTC. Its translation is CASSQGADPYYELYF.

This clonotype occurred a few times. A much larger clone is a single base away; this may be a read error. The J gene is TRBJ1-1, the V gene TRBV7-9, with D hard to call. The germline V and J ends were trimmed by 1 base and 0 bases, with 15 bases remaining between them. This CDR3 is 17 amino acids long. CDR1 is SEHNR, CDR2 FQNEAQ, per germline (reference sequence). The CDR3 spells CASSLGTGGFMNTEAFF. The CDR3 nucleotides are TGTGCCAGCAGCTTAGGTACGGGCGGCTTTATGAACACTGAAGCTTTCTTT.

In this sample, this clonotype turned up many times. The CDR3 is CASSQDGRTLRTDTQYF. In DNA, the CDR3 is TGTGCCAGCAGCCAGGACGGGCGTACTTTGAGGACAGATACGCAGTATTTT. V and J are TRBV7-8 and TRBJ2-3; D call uncertain. This CDR3 contains 17 residues. Germline CDR1 and CDR2: SGHVS and FQNEAQ. V gave up 5 bases and J gave up 3 bases, with 21 bases separating them.

The chain joins TRBV20-1 to TRBJ2-3; D perhaps matches TRBD2 (6 bases). Trimming removed 0 bases from V and 3 bases from J, with 22 bases in between. There are 18 residues in the CDR3. CDR1 is DFQATT, CDR2 SNEGSKA, per germline (reference sequence). CDR3 DNA sequence: TGCAGTGCTAGAGATCCCTCCTTGGGGGGTTTCGAGACAGATACGCAGTATTTT. Encoded protein: CSARDPSLGGFETDTQYF.

The rearrangement uses TRBV10-2 and TRBJ2-7, with D unresolved. CDR1 WSHSY and CDR2 SAAADI come from the germline V gene. Deletions cut 4 bases from V and 5 bases from J, with 12 bases between. This CDR3 has 13 amino acids. In nucleotides, the CDR3 is TGCGCCAGCAGTGCAGGACCCTGGAACGAGCAGTACTTC. It yields the protein CASSAGPWNEQYF.

This clonotype has at least ten counts. The V and J genes are TRBV6-2 or TRBV6-3 and TRBJ2-1; TRBD1 or TRBD2 may be the D gene (5 bases each). V gave up 10 bases and J gave up 5 bases, with 15 bases separating them. Germline CDR1 is MNHEY and CDR2 is SVGEGT. This CDR3 comprises 13 residues. CDR3 nucleotide sequence: TGTGCCATCAGGGAGACTGCGGACAATGAGCAGTTCTTC. This sequence encodes CAIRETADNEQFF.

This clonotype was detected many times. CDR3 residues: CASSLQGPTSTDTQYF. The CDR3 DNA reads TGCGCCAGCAGCTTACAGGGCCCTACTAGCACAGATACGCAGTATTTT. This rearrangement joins TRBV5-1 to TRBJ2-3, with TRBD1 as a possible D gene (6 bases). V was shortened by 2 bases and J by 0 bases, with 13 bases between the two germline ends. Germline V CDR1 and CDR2: SGHRS, YFSETQ. This CDR3 has 16 amino acids.

For this clonotype: A far larger clone lies a single base away; this is likely a read error. This chain connects TRBV7-6 to TRBJ2-3; TRBD1 matches 10 bases. Unmatched junction bases numbered 22, after V lost 7 bases and J lost 3 bases. The CDR3 has 20 residues. Germline V gives CDR1 SGHVS, CDR2 FNYEAQ. CDR3 bases: TGTGCCAGCAACGCAGCCTTTACCCCATCGACAGGGGGCGGGACAGATACGCAGTATTTT. Amino acids: CASNAAFTPSTGGGTDTQYF.

This clonotype was seen a few times. The rearrangement joins TRBV6-4 to TRBJ2-1; no reliable D call. Germline CDR1 is MRHNA and CDR2 is SNTAGT. CDR3 length equals 15 residues. V was shortened by 6 bases and J by 0 bases, with 12 bases between the two germline ends. In DNA form, the CDR3 reads TGTGCCAGCAGCGACACTGGTGGCTCCTACAATGAGCAGTTCTTC. Amino acid sequence: CASSDTGGSYNEQFF.

This clonotype has a handful of counts. This chain uses TRBV7-6 with TRBJ2-1; TRBD2 aligns across 12 bases. The V gene end was trimmed by 4 bases and the J gene end by 6 bases; junction bases not matched to a gene: 10. The CDR3 loop spans 17 amino acids. The V gene's germline CDR1 is SGHVS and CDR2 FNYEAQ. The CDR3 coding sequence is TGTGCCAGCAGCTCAGTACTAGCGGGGGGTCGTGGCAATGAGCAGTTCTTC. The encoded protein is CASSSVLAGGRGNEQFF. The full variable domain, its missing parts supplied by reference TRBV7-6 and TRBJ2-1, is GAGVSQSPRYKVTKRGQDVALRCDPISGHVSLYWYRQALGQGPEFLTYFNYEAQQDKSGLPNDRFSAERPEGSISTLTIQRTEQRDSAMYRCASSSVLAGGRGNEQFFGPGTRLTVL.

In this sample, this clonotype turned up many times. The junction departs from germline at one end; a sequencing error may be responsible. The V gene is TRBV5-1, the J gene TRBJ2-5; 7 bases line up with TRBD2. Germline CDR1 reads SGHRS; CDR2 reads YFSETQ. This CDR3 is 14 amino acids long. The CDR3: CASSLASGDETQYF. Here the CDR3 DNA reads TGTGCCAGCAGTTTGGCTAGCGGAGATGAGACCCAGTACTTC.

This clonotype was detected a few times. This chain connects TRBV6-2 or TRBV6-3 to TRBJ2-3, with D possibly TRBD2 on 6 matching bases. With 4 bases removed from V and 4 bases from J, the gap between germline ends came to 21 bases. The length of the CDR3 is 17 residues. Germline V CDR1 and CDR2: MNHEY, SVGEGT. CDR3 residues: CASSSAGTLRGADTQYF. In DNA, the CDR3 is TGTGCCAGCAGTTCCGCCGGGACTCTCCGAGGGGCAGATACGCAGTATTTT.

The chain recombines TRBV9 with TRBJ2-1; the D gene is possibly TRBD1 (5 bases). From germline, CDR1 is SGDLS and CDR2 YYNGEE. Trimming removed 4 bases from V and 7 bases from J, with 9 bases in between. There are 12 residues in the CDR3. CDR3 DNA sequence: TGTGCCAGCAGCCAGACAGAAAATGAGCAGTTCTTC. Its translation is CASSQTENEQFF.

At least ten counts were recorded for this clonotype. This sequence joins TRBV7-2 and TRBJ2-7; 8 bases map to TRBD1. Trimming cost V 4 bases and J 12 bases; bases outside gene matches: 14. The CDR3 is made up of 14 amino acids. Germline V CDR1 and CDR2: SGHTA, FQGNSA. This chain's CDR3 is CASSSGQGSNNRYF. The CDR3 DNA reads TGTGCCAGCAGCTCCGGACAGGGTAGCAATAATCGGTACTTC. Combining the CDR3 with reference TRBV7-2 and TRBJ2-7 gives the whole variable domain GAGVSQSPSNKVTEKGKDVELRCDPISGHTALYWYRQSLGQGLEFLIYFQGNSAPDKSGLPSDRFSAERTGGSVSTLTIQRTQQEDSAVYLCASSSGQGSNNRYFGPGTRLTVT.

Comments on this clonotype: Germline and junction disagree at one end, which may indicate a read error. The chain couples TRBV7-6 to TRBJ2-1, with D unresolved. This CDR3 spans 13 amino acids. CDR1 is SGHVS, CDR2 FNYEAQ, per germline. The CDR3 spells CTSSPVRSNEQFF. The CDR3 DNA sequence: TGTACCAGCAGCCCCGTCCGCTCCAATGAGCAGTTCTTC.

With regard to this clonotype: One base away lies a much larger clone, so this may be a sequencing read error. CDR3 sequence (DNA): TGTGTCATCAGTGGTCCGGGACAGGGGGTTAACGAGCAGTACTTC. Translating gives CVISGPGQGVNEQYF. V is TRBV10-3 and J is TRBJ2-7; 11 nucleotides match TRBD1. Germline V gene sequence: CDR1 ENHRY, CDR2 SYGVKD. The CDR3 extends over 15 amino acids.

This chain uses TRBV25-1 with TRBJ2-7; 7 bases are a match to TRBD1. The trim removed 3 bases at V and 4 bases at J, leaving 9 bases unmatched. This CDR3 comprises 15 residues. Germline V CDR1 and CDR2: MGHDK, SYGVNS. The CDR3 sequence is CASSEVNRGRYEQYF. CDR3 DNA: TGTGCCAGCAGTGAGGTTAACAGGGGACGGTACGAGCAGTACTTC.

J is TRBJ2-1 and V is TRBV20-1; 12 positions match TRBD1. Trimming removed 6 bases from V and 9 bases from J; junction bases left unmatched: 15. The CDR3 is 16 amino acids. Germline CDR1 reads DFQATT; CDR2 reads SNEGSKA (reference sequence). CDR3 nucleotide sequence: TGCAGTGCCCCCAACGACCGGGACAGGGGGCCATTTGAGCAGTTCTTC. This gives the protein CSAPNDRDRGPFEQFF.

This clonotype was counted a few times. CDR3 DNA: TGTGCCAGCAGTTTTACGGCGGAACCCTATGGCTACACCTTC. This sequence encodes CASSFTAEPYGYTF. This chain joins TRBV27 and TRBJ1-2; no definite D call. V was clipped by 3 bases and J by 4 bases, with 12 bases between them. The CDR3 runs 14 residues. Germline-derived CDR1 and CDR2 are MNHEY and SMNVEV (reference sequence).

This clonotype appeared many times. The chain employs TRBV12-3 or TRBV12-4 and TRBJ1-6; D not certain. The CDR3 runs to 12 residues. The V end lost 3 bases, the J end lost 14 bases, and 11 bases lay between the germline ends. CDR3 sequence reads: CASSLGLGTLHF. The CDR3 DNA reads as TGTGCCAGCAGTTTGGGTCTAGGGACCCTCCACTTT.

At least ten counts were recorded for this clonotype. The genes are TRBV7-2 and TRBJ2-7, with 14 bases aligning to TRBD2. The CDR3 totals 16 residues. Trimming removed 0 bases from V and 5 bases from J; junction bases left unmatched: 3. Looked up from germline, CDR1 is SGHTA and CDR2 is FQGNSA. The CDR3 DNA follows: TGTGCCAGCAGCTTAGCGGGACTAGCGGGAGTGGACGAGCAGTACTTC. Amino acids: CASSLAGLAGVDEQYF.

This clonotype turned up a few times. The chain couples TRBV18 to TRBJ1-2; maybe TRBD1 (5 bases). CDR3 size: 14 residues. Germline CDR1 and CDR2: KGHSH and LQKENI. The V end lost 6 bases, the J end lost 0 bases, and 11 bases lay between the germline ends. The CDR3 nucleotides are TGTGCCAGCTCTCGGGGGATTTCTAACTATGGCTACACCTTC. It codes for CASSRGISNYGYTF.

This clonotype was found many times. The rearrangement joins TRBV4-1 to TRBJ1-5; no reliable D call. Trimming took off 1 base at V and 3 bases at J, with 7 bases between the two ends. This CDR3 spans 14 amino acids. In germline, CDR1 is MGHRA, CDR2 YSYEKL. CDR3 nucleotide sequence: TGCGCCAGCAGCCAAGGAGAATTCAATCAGCCCCAGCATTTT. This gives the protein CASSQGEFNQPQHF.

This clonotype was counted at least ten times. At one end the junction does not follow the germline gene, possibly because of a read error. This chain joins TRBV7-7 and TRBJ2-2; D gene ambiguous. Germline V gene data show CDR1 as SSHAT and CDR2 as FNYEAQ (reference sequence). There are 12 residues in the CDR3. The CDR3 spells CASSYQDGELFF. As DNA, the CDR3 is TGTGCTAGCAGCTACCAGGACGGGGAGCTGTTTTTT.

This clonotype has just a few counts. The chain employs TRBV20-1 and TRBJ2-1; 8 bases are shared with TRBD1. After removal of 6 bases from V and 6 bases from J, the junction contained 10 bases not matched to a gene. CDR1 is DFQATT and CDR2 is SNEGSKA in the germline V gene (reference sequence). The CDR3 runs to 14 residues. The DNA of the CDR3 is TGCAGTGCCCGAACAGGGGGGCTTAGCAATGAGCAGTTCTTC. Its protein product is CSARTGGLSNEQFF.

This clonotype was seen at least ten times. V gene TRBV20-1 combines with J gene TRBJ2-7; D may be TRBD1 (5 bases). The CDR3 runs 13 residues. V lost 3 bases to trimming and J lost 0 bases, with 9 bases between them. CDR1 is DFQATT, CDR2 SNEGSKA, per germline (reference sequence). The CDR3 here is CSARLTGSYEQYF. CDR3 DNA sequence: TGCAGTGCTAGGTTAACAGGCTCCTACGAGCAGTACTTC.

This clonotype was picked up many times. The rearrangement joins TRBV3-1 to TRBJ2-7; 8 nucleotides line up with TRBD1. This CDR3 spans 14 amino acids. J lost 3 bases, V lost 4 bases, and 5 bases had no gene match. Germline CDR1 reads LGHDT; CDR2 reads YNNKEL (reference sequence). DNA of the CDR3: TGTGCCAGCAGCCCGTGGGACAGGTACTACGAGCAGTACTTC. Protein sequence: CASSPWDRYYEQYF.

CDR3 coding DNA: TGTGCCAGCAGCCACCCCTTTACAAAGACTAGCGGGGACTACAATGAGCAGTTCTTC. It codes for CASSHPFTKTSGDYNEQFF. The chain couples TRBV6-1 to TRBJ2-1, with 11 nucleotides matching TRBD2. Trimming cost V 6 bases and J 3 bases; bases outside gene matches: 16. The V gene's germline CDR1 is MNHNS and CDR2 SASEGT. The CDR3 covers 19 residues.

This clonotype was seen more than once but under ten times. J is TRBJ1-5 and V is TRBV5-8; TRBD1 matches at 9 bases. This CDR3 is built from 18 residues. Trimming removed 3 bases from V and 0 bases from J; junction bases left unmatched: 10. Germline lookup yields CDR1 SGHTS and CDR2 YDEGEE. The CDR3 nucleotides are TGTGCCAGCAGCTCAAGCGGGACAGGGATTGATAGCAATCAGCCCCAGCATTTT. Translating it yields CASSSSGTGIDSNQPQHF.

At least ten counts were recorded for this clonotype. The chain is built from TRBV24-1 and TRBJ2-1; possible D gene TRBD2, 7 bases. With 6 bases removed from V and 2 bases from J, the gap between germline ends came to 13 bases. This CDR3 is built from 15 residues. Germline V gives CDR1 KGHDR, CDR2 SFDVKD. Written as DNA, the CDR3 is TGTGCCACCAGTACCCAGCGGGACACCTACAATGAGCAGTTCTTC. Protein sequence: CATSTQRDTYNEQFF.